This is a list of T cell receptor beta chains from one sample in a study of blood T cell repertoires in COVID-19. Profiled with immunoSEQ multiplex PCR; TCRdb holds only in-frame clones, not every one. The data contain some 180,000 clones, 70% to 80% of them singletons. The material sequenced was PBMCs or T cells enriched from blood (not recorded which). Every receptor here comes from a man in his sixties who had been exposed to COVID-19. The CDR3 runs from the conserved cysteine through the conserved F or W. A D gene is named only where the DNA matches it firmly. Size is omitted from some rows. Given values are once, few, many or a class for expanded clones.

clone size	V gene	J gene	D gene	CDR3 DNA	CDR3 protein
few	TRBV7-8	TRBJ2-1	NA	TGTGCCAGCAGCCGAGCGGGCTTCTACAATGAGCAGTTCTTC	CASSRAGFYNEQFF
NA	TRBV10-3	TRBJ1-5	TRBD1	TGTGCCATCAGCTCCGGACAGGGGGTAGGTCAGCCCCAGCATTTT	CAISSGQGVGQPQHF
NA	TRBV9	TRBJ1-3	NA	TGTGCCAGCACCCAGGGAGGGGTAGGAAACACCATATATTTT	CASTQGGVGNTIYF
NA	TRBV4-3	TRBJ2-2	NA	TGCGCCAGCAGCCAAAGAGAGTATGGCACCGGGGAGCTGTTTTTT	CASSQREYGTGELFF
NA	TRBV5-4	TRBJ2-1	NA	TGTGCCAGCAGCTTTTTAGCGCAGGATGAGCAGTTCTTC	CASSFLAQDEQFF
NA	TRBV30	TRBJ2-7	NA	TGTGCCTGGAAACAGTCCTACGAGCAGTACTTC	CAWKQSYEQYF
NA	TRBV28	TRBJ2-2	NA	TGTGCCAGCAGTTTATATAGGAGCACGAACACCGGGGAGCTGTTTTTT	CASSLYRSTNTGELFF
NA	TRBV10-2	TRBJ2-2	NA	TGCGCCAGCACGCAGTTCGCGAACACCGGGGAGCTGTTTTTT	CASTQFANTGELFF
NA	TRBV5-6	TRBJ1-2	NA	TGTGCCAGCAGCTTCAACAGTCTCACTTTCTACACCTTC	CASSFNSLTFYTF
once	TRBV7-9	TRBJ2-5	TRBD1	TGTGCCAGCAGCCCCGACAGGGGGCGCAGGGAGACCCAGTACTTC	CASSPDRGRRETQYF
once	TRBV19	TRBJ1-2	NA	TGTGCCAGTAGTTCTGGACTTTCTAACTATGGCTACACCTTC	CASSSGLSNYGYTF
NA	TRBV19	TRBJ1-6	NA	TGTGCCAGTAGCATCAGCGGGATAGCTTCACCCCTCCACTTT	CASSISGIASPLHF
NA	TRBV4-3	TRBJ2-1	TRBD1	TGCGCCAGCAGCCAAGGTGGACAGGGCCCTTGGGATGAGCAGTTCTTC	CASSQGGQGPWDEQFF
NA	TRBV11-3	TRBJ1-1	NA	TGTGCCAGCAGCGGTAGAACGGGACTGTTGAACACTGAAGCTTTCTTT	CASSGRTGLLNTEAFF
NA	TRBV5-1	TRBJ2-6	NA	TGCGCCAGCAACCCTCCTCCATCGAGCTCTGGGGCCAACGTCCTGACTTTC	CASNPPPSSSGANVLTF
NA	TRBV9	TRBJ2-7	TRBD1	TGTGCCAGCAGCGCCGGACAGGGGGTGTCCTACGAGCAGTACTTC	CASSAGQGVSYEQYF
NA	TRBV7-2	TRBJ1-3	NA	TGTGCCAGCAGCTTAAGGGCAGGGGCGGAGAGGAGAAACACCATATATTTT	CASSLRAGAERRNTIYF
NA	TRBV5-1	TRBJ1-5	TRBD1	TGCGCCAGCAGCTTAGGGCAGAGAAGGGGGCATCAGCCCCAGCATTTT	CASSLGQRRGHQPQHF
NA	TRBV7-2	TRBJ2-4	TRBD2	TGTGCCAGCAGCTTGACTAGCGGGAGGGGAGCCAAAAACATTCAGTACTTC	CASSLTSGRGAKNIQYF
few	TRBV6-5	TRBJ2-1	NA	TGTGCCAGCAGCCATTCTAGAGAGCAGTTCTTC	CASSHSREQFF
few	TRBV7-2	TRBJ1-4	NA	TGTGCCAGCAGCTTAGGTCGTGGGGGAGGTGAGGAAAAACTGTTTTTT	CASSLGRGGGEEKLFF
few	TRBV28	TRBJ2-7	TRBD2	TGTGCCAGCAGTTTCTCCTTAGCGGGCCTCTCCTACGAGCAGTACTTC	CASSFSLAGLSYEQYF
few	TRBV4-1	TRBJ2-7	TRBD2	TGCGCCAGCAGCCAAGACGGAGCGGGAGGCCTTCTCTCCTACGAGCAGTACTTC	CASSQDGAGGLLSYEQYF
NA	TRBV14	TRBJ2-7	TRBD1	TGTGCCAGCAGCCAAGCTGGGACAGGGATCTACGAGCAGTACTTC	CASSQAGTGIYEQYF
NA	TRBV10-2	TRBJ2-1	NA	TGCGCCAGCAGGCTAGCCGGAGCCGCGTACAATGAGCAGTTCTTC	CASRLAGAAYNEQFF
once	TRBV5-1	TRBJ1-2	TRBD1	TGCGCCAGCAGCCCTGGGGACAGGGTAGGGTGGGGCTACACCTTC	CASSPGDRVGWGYTF
NA	TRBV19	TRBJ1-2	TRBD1	TGTGCCATAGGAGACCGGGACAGGGGACTCCGAGGGGACTATGGCTACACCTTC	CAIGDRDRGLRGDYGYTF
NA	TRBV13	TRBJ2-3	TRBD2	TGTGCCAGCAGAACACAACTAGCGGGAGGGGGTACGCAGTATTTT	CASRTQLAGGGTQYF
once	TRBV7-8	TRBJ1-2	NA	TGTGCCAGCAGCGAGACCGGTGACTTCAACTATGGCTACACCTTC	CASSETGDFNYGYTF
few	TRBV19	TRBJ1-2	TRBD1	TGTGCCAGTAGTACCCGGACAGGGGTCGGCTACACCTTC	CASSTRTGVGYTF
NA	TRBV7-9	TRBJ1-3	NA	TGTGCCAGCAGCCCGAGCTGGGACACCTCTGGAAACACCATATATTTT	CASSPSWDTSGNTIYF
NA	TRBV10-2	TRBJ2-2	TRBD1	TGCGCCAGCAGTGAGATCGGGACAGGGGCCGGGGAGCTGTTTTTT	CASSEIGTGAGELFF
NA	TRBV27	TRBJ1-2	NA	TGTGCCAGCAGCCTGGGGGGTCACCCGCCTTATGGCTACACCTTC	CASSLGGHPPYGYTF
NA	TRBV27	TRBJ2-3	TRBD2	TGTGCCAGCAGTGCCGGGACTAGCGGGGATACAGATACGCAGTATTTT	CASSAGTSGDTDTQYF
few	TRBV11-2	TRBJ2-2	NA	TGTGCCAGCAGCTTAGAGAGGGTCGGCGGGGAGCTGTTTTTT	CASSLERVGGELFF
NA	TRBV2	TRBJ1-2	TRBD1	TGTGCCAGCAGTGTTCTGCCGGGACAGGGATTCTATGGCTACACCTTC	CASSVLPGQGFYGYTF
NA	TRBV6-6	TRBJ1-3	TRBD1	TGTGCCAGCAGTCGAGCATTCCGACAGGGGGTGAGCTCTGGAAACACCATATATTTT	CASSRAFRQGVSSGNTIYF
NA	TRBV24-1	TRBJ2-2	NA	TGTGCCACCAGTGATATGCGACTCGGTACCGGGGAGCTGTTTTTT	CATSDMRLGTGELFF
NA	TRBV19	TRBJ1-2	NA	TGTGCCAGTAGTATAGTTGGAGGGACCCGTTCTCTCTACACCTTC	CASSIVGGTRSLYTF
NA	TRBV6-5	TRBJ2-3	NA	TGTGCCAGCCAGGAAAACTTTAGCACAGATACGCAGTATTTT	CASQENFSTDTQYF
NA	TRBV3-1/TRBV3-2	TRBJ2-2	TRBD1	TGTGCCAGCAGACATCTAGACAGGGGGCCTGGCGGGGAGCTGTTTTTT	CASRHLDRGPGGELFF
NA	TRBV28	TRBJ2-4	TRBD1	TGTGCCAGCAGTGGACAGGGTTCCAAAAACATTCAGTACTTC	CASSGQGSKNIQYF
NA	TRBV28	TRBJ1-1	NA	TGTGCCAGCAGTCTAGAGGGGGTTTTAGCTGAAGCTTTCTTT	CASSLEGVLAEAFF
NA	TRBV5-1	TRBJ2-1	TRBD2	TGCGCCAGTACGCTCGGACTAGGCAATGAGCAGTTCTTC	CASTLGLGNEQFF
NA	TRBV19	TRBJ1-1	NA	TGTGCCAGTAGTATAGGCGGGGCGCGCACTGAAGCTTTCTTT	CASSIGGARTEAFF
few	TRBV3-1/TRBV3-2	TRBJ1-5	NA	TGTGCCAGCAGCCAAGATATCGGGGGACTGCAGCCCCAGCATTTT	CASSQDIGGLQPQHF
NA	TRBV7-2	TRBJ2-1	NA	TGTGCCAGCGTCCGGACTAAATCCTACAATGAGCAGTTCTTC	CASVRTKSYNEQFF